This TCR beta chain was retrieved from a study of T cell changes during pregnancy in multiple sclerosis. Produced via immunoSEQ multiplex PCR; TCRdb's table is partial and in-frame only. The profile shows tens of thousands of clones, 85% to 95% of them singletons. This specimen was peripheral blood, taken in the second trimester of pregnancy. This clonotype was obtained from a female donor in good health, enrolled as a control in a pregnancy study.

CDR3 DNA sequence: TGTGCCAGCAGCAAAGATCTACAGAGAATCTTTCCTTACGAGCAGTACTTC. Amino acid sequence: CASSKDLQRIFPYEQYF. The V gene is TRBV21-1, the J gene TRBJ2-7; the table's TRBD1 call for D was not verified on the DNA. TRBV21-1 is a pseudogene locus. CDR3 size: 17 residues.